This TCR beta chain was sequenced during a study of shared clonotypes between healthy human individuals (dated by TCRdb to 2018 to 2020). In terms of the full investigation: A few men and a couple of women, aged 18 to 49 years, made up the cohort. For each donor, CD4 naive and CD4 memory were each run on three plates, CD8 naive on two plates, and CD8 memory on one plate. Each donor's leukapheresis produced roughly between about 0.9 and 9.5 billion PBMCs. To estimate repertoire size and how much clonotypes are shared between individuals, the study performed deep sequencing of blood TCR repertoires from five healthy adults. Libraries were prepared and TCR repertoires were sequenced by different laboratories using diverse techniques, in order to increase sequencing depth and limit assay-specific biases. The investigation overall reported the following: Sampling was restricted to blood, and TCR repertoires in tissues likely differ from the TCR repertoires found in blood. Even with the large sequencing depth, rarefaction of the sorted-subset datasets indicated that sequencing was incomplete. The genetic and exposure-history diversity represented was limited by the small number of donors. Compared with non-shared clonotypes, clonotypes shared by all four sorted-subset donors had higher generation probabilities. Around 5.4% of naive CD4, roughly 3.5% of naive CD8, 2.3% of memory CD4, and about 0.4% of memory CD8 clonotypes were shared across several donors. Naive subsets generally had larger estimated clonotype richness than memory subsets did. Based on pairwise subsampling, the degree of clonotype sharing among donors was expected to be affected by sequencing depth.

TCR CDR3 regions were amplified from genomic DNA by multiplex PCR using the deep immunoSEQ assay. Extracted genomic DNA from each cell subset was distributed evenly across all wells of several immunoSEQ 96-well plates, and each plate was treated as a replicate. For sorted subsets, each replicate PCR was loaded with around 200 ng genomic DNA, equivalent to 25,000 to 35,000 T cell genomes. Purified libraries were quantified with a Qubit 3.0 fluorometer, sized on a Bioanalyzer 2100, and re-quantified with the KAPA Library Quantification kit. Each immunoSEQ 96-well plate was sequenced on its own single-read 150-cycle Illumina NextSeq 550 flow cell. In the authors' own workflow: The immunoSEQ output contained only junctional sequences without quality scores, so filtering could not match that applied to full-length reads. To assign V/J genes and CDR3, sequences were annotated against IMGT germline references using PyIR, a Python wrapper for IgBLAST v1.9. Reads were filtered out if the reads had weak V/J assignments (E-value above 1e-6), no CDR3, stop codons, out-of-frame junctions, or ambiguous translated residues. A V3J clonotype was defined by an identical inferred V gene, J gene, and CDR3 amino acid sequence. The percentage overlap between two repertoires was calculated by dividing the number of shared unique clonotypes by the size of the smaller repertoire. Richness of each repertoire was evaluated using RTK rarefaction, the Chao1 estimator, and Recon v2.1 estimates of unobserved clonotypes. For all TCRbeta clonotypes obtained by the gDNA method from a few donors, generation probabilities were computed with OLGA. The immuneACCESS repertoire file appears here via TCRdb, limited to in-frame rearrangements. These files lack a portion of the clones; in checked studies, under half of the deficit traces to unresolved V genes, and the cause of the others is not known. The D gene and trimming were derived from the DNA, and the V and J assignments and clone size from that table. The sample includes about 2.1 million clones, with roughly 93% observed a single time. The leading ten clones occupy more than 1.5% of the sample.

For the CD8 naive samples, CD45RO-negative cells were positively selected for CCR7, yielding a CD45RA+CCR7+ population from which TemRA cells were excluded. Healthy HIV-negative adults with no recently reported acute infections or vaccinations were included as donors. Every donor was a Caucasian adult residing in Nashville, Tennessee, USA. After blood collection by leukapheresis, PBMCs were isolated using Ficoll-Histopaque density gradient centrifugation and then cryopreserved in the vapor phase of liquid nitrogen. Analytical flow cytometry was used to check the purity and quantity of every magnetically sorted T cell population. Each sorted fraction had its genomic DNA isolated and then quantified by UV absorbance on a Nanodrop 2000c. Worth noting for this clone: Its recognized antigen is unknown. It has no much larger one-base neighbor in the sample; base qualities were not kept.

V gives up 1 base and J gives up 6 bases, and the segment between their germline ends measures 10 bases. The germline V gene encodes CDR1 MNHEY and CDR2 SMNVEV (reference sequence). The CDR3 contains 14 residues, cysteine and phenylalanine counted. Only CDR3 DNA remains: 42 bases, in frame from the first base. The material sequenced was naive CD8+ T cells from PBMCs. The cell subset or site label, read with the paper, signifies: CD45RA+CCR7+. The receptor was derived from a man younger than 35 in good health. Some clones in this sample may be carry-over from other donors' samples. In this chain, TRBV27 is recombined with TRBJ2-1; a tentative D call is TRBD2 (6 bases match). The DNA reads TGTGCCAGCAGTTTATTCGTGGGAGGCAATGAGCAGTTCTTC. Its protein product is CASSLFVGGNEQFF.